This section outlines one T cell receptor (beta chain) sequence together with its context. Its cognate antigen is unknown. The entry originates in a study of cytomegalovirus exposure and HLA in healthy donors. Trimming cost V 2 bases and J 13 bases, with 11 bases left between them. The CDR3 is 12 residues long. Germline CDR1 and CDR2: SGHTA and FQGNSA. General observations from the study: Later analysis placed DRB1 highest and HLA-C lowest in TCR association rates, which differed by HLA locus.

Primers included in the PCR were 60 Vbeta and 13 Jbeta primers. The protocol was immunoSEQ multiplex PCR, while the TCRdb copy is restricted to in-frame clones and leaves out a portion. Counted here are roughly 150,000 clones, 80% occurring once; the ten biggest clones make up about 2.2%. This TCR was recovered from a man aged 25-45 years in good health and CMV-seronegative. This rearrangement joins TRBV7-2 to TRBJ2-2, with no clear D. The sample consisted of PBMCs. CDR3 protein: CASSLSPGRLFF. The CDR3 DNA sequence: TGTGCCAGCAGCTTATCTCCGGGTAGGCTGTTTTTT.